The clone carrying this T cell receptor (beta chain) was counted a single time. Its target is not known. After removal of 0 bases from V and 1 base from J, the junction contained 10 bases not matched to a gene. Germline loops: CDR1 LGHNA, CDR2 YNFKEQ. This CDR3 comprises 19 residues. This sample was included in a study of T cell responses to AZD1222 COVID-19 vaccine. On the study more broadly: Some second doses came at about 4 weeks and others at about 12 weeks; these were pooled. Study findings and constraints: The span of vaccine-associated CD4 TCRs extended across spike, with dominance at 160-218 and 743-854. Targets within unmutated variant regions were reportedly found for nearly half of spike-specific TCRs.

Sequenced by immunoSEQ multiplex PCR; TCRdb stores in-frame clones only, minus some. The table includes about 170,000 clones, approximately 90% detected once. The J gene is TRBJ2-1, the V gene TRBV4-2; TRBD2 aligns across 9 bases. The sample consisted of peripheral blood, taken on day 0 of AZD1222 vaccination. The clonotype was recovered from an adult in good health. CDR3 in DNA: TGTGCCAGCAGCCAAGATTTGAGGCGGGGGGGCGTTTCCTACAATGAGCAGTTCTTC. This sequence encodes CASSQDLRRGGVSYNEQFF.